The entry that follows covers one TCR beta chain sequence. What it binds is unknown. CDR3 length: 17 amino acids. Trimming removed 3 bases from V and 1 base from J; junction bases left unmatched: 6. CDR1 is SGHNT and CDR2 is YYREEE in the germline V gene (reference sequence). Semi-nested PCR with Nested Universal Primer A followed constant-region reverse priming of full-length variable regions. TCRdb called the 5' RACE reads again in MiXCR, with one record for every CDR3 protein. This sample has 60,000 to 65,000 distinct CDR3 sequences; 25% to 30% occur once, and the top ten carry about 2.5%. Study outcomes and limitations: Tumor memory CD4+ T cell TCR gene usage was found to cluster with blood and lymph node memory CD4+ cells and with lymph node naive CD4+ cells. The larger cohort examined one V-J beta rearrangement, not whole repertoires.

Sequencing was carried out using tumor-infiltrating naive CD4+ T cells sorted from the breast tumor. Subset noted: naive CD4+ T cells, CD4+CD45RA+CD25-. This receptor was identified in a female donor with breast cancer. This chain joins TRBV5-4 and TRBJ2-5, with TRBD2 identical over 13 bases. CDR3 bases: TGTGCCAGCAGCTCGGGACTAGCGGGATCTCGCCAAGAGACCCAGTACTTC. Translating gives CASSSGLAGSRQETQYF.